The TCR beta chain described here comes from a study of response to subunit inactivated influenza vaccine. Study observations and caveats: The authors put forward the suggestion that each seasonal influenza vaccination may bring in only a limited number of new T cells.

TCRdb re-called the RT-PCR reads through MiXCR, storing one row per CDR3 protein. The sample has under 550,000 distinct CDR3 sequences; roughly 8.2% are singletons. This clonotype was seen repeatedly, ten times or more. Its matching antigen is unknown. The clonotype originates from a man aged 45 to 70 who received an inactivated influenza vaccine. The sequencing used PBMCs from blood, collected approximately 25 months after vaccination.

The CDR3 sequence is CASSRTQGSGELFF. The DNA for the CDR3 is TGTGCCAGCAGCCGAACCCAGGGCTCCGGGGAGCTGTTTTTT. The genes are TRBV11-2 and TRBJ2-2; D perhaps matches TRBD1 (5 bases). The germline CDR1 and CDR2 sequences are SGHAT and FQNNGV. Between the trimmed V and J ends, which lost 5 bases and 6 bases, there was a span of 13 bases. This CDR3 region has 14 residues.